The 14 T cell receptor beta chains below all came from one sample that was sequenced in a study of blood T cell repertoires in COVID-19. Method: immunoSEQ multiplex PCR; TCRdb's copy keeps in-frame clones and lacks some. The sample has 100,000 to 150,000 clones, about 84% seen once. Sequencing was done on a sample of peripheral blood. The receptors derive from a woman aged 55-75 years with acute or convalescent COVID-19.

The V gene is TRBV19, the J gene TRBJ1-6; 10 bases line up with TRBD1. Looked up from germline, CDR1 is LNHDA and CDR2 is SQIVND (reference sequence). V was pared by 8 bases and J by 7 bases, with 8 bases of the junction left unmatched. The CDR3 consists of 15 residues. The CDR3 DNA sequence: TGTGCCAGTGAGTGGACAGGGGGGGAGAATTCACCCCTCCACTTT. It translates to CASEWTGGENSPLHF.

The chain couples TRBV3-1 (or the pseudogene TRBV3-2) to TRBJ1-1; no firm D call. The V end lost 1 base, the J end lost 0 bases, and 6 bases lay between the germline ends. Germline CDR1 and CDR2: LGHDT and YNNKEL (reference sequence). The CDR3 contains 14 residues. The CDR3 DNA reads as TGTGCCAGCAGCCAAGTACTCATGAACACTGAAGCTTTCTTT. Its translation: CASSQVLMNTEAFF.

CDR3 sequence reads: CASEGAPPQHF. Here the CDR3 DNA reads TGTGCCAGCGAGGGGGCCCCCCCCCAGCATTTT. V usage is TRBV19 and J usage is TRBJ1-5; 7 bases map to TRBD1. The length of the CDR3 is 11 residues. From germline, CDR1 is LNHDA and CDR2 SQIVND (reference sequence). The J segment lost 10 bases and the V segment lost 9 bases, leaving 6 bases of the junction unmatched.

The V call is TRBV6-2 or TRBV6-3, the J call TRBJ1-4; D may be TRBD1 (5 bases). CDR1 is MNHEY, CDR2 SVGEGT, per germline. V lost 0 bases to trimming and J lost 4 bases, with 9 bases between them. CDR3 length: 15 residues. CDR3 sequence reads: CASSYSSDSNEKLFF. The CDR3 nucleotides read TGTGCCAGCAGTTACTCGAGTGACAGTAATGAAAAACTGTTTTTT.

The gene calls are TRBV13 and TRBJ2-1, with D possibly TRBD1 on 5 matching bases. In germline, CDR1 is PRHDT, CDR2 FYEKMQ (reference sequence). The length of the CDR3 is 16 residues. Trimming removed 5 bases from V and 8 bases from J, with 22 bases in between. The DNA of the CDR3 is TGTGCCAGCAGCCCAGCCTTCGACAGAAAACGATATGAGCAGTTCTTC. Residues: CASSPAFDRKRYEQFF.

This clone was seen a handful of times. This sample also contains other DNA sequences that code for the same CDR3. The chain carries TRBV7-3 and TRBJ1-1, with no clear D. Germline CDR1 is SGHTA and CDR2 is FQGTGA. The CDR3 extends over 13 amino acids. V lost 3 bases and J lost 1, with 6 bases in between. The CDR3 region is CASSLGRNTEAFF. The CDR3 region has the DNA TGTGCCAGCAGCTTGGGGAGGAACACTGAAGCTTTCTTT.

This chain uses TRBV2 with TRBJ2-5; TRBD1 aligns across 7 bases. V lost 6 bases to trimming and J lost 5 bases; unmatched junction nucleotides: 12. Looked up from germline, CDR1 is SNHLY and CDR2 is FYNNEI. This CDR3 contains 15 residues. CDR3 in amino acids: CASRINRGLGETQYF. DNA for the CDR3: TGTGCCAGCAGAATAAACAGGGGATTAGGGGAGACCCAGTACTTC.

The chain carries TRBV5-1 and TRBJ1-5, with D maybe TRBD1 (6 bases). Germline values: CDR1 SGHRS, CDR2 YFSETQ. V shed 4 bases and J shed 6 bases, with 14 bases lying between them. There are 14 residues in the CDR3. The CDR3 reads CASSPGGGRQPQHF. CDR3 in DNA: TGCGCCAGCAGCCCGGGCGGGGGGCGTCAGCCCCAGCATTTT.

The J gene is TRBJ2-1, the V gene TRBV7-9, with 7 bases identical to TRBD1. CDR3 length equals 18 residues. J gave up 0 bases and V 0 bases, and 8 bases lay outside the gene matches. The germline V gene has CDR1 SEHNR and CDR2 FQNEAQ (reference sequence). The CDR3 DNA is TGTGCCAGCAGCTTAGCGACCTCGACAGGGAACTCCTACAATGAGCAGTTCTTC. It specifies CASSLATSTGNSYNEQFF.

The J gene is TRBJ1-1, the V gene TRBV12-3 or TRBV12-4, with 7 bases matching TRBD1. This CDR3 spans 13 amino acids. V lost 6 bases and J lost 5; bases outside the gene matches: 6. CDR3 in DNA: TGTGCCAGCAGCCCAGGGGGTTGGACTGAAGCTTTCTTT. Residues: CASSPGGWTEAFF.

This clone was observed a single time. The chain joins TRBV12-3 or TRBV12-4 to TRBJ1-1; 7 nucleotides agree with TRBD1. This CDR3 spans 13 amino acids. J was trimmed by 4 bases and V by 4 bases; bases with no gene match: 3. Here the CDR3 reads CASSYYRGTEAFF. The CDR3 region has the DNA TGTGCCAGCAGTTATTACAGGGGCACTGAAGCTTTCTTT.

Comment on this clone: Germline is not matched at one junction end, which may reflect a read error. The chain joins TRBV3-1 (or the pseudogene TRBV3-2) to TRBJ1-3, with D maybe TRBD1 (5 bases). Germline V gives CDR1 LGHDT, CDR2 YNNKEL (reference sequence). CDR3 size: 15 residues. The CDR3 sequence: CASSQGAVSGNTIYF. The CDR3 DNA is TGTGCCAGCAGTCAAGGGGCAGTCTCTGGAAACACCATATATTTT.

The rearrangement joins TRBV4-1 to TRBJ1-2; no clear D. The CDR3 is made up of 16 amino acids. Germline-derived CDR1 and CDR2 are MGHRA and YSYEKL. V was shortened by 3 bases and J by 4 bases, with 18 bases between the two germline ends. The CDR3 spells CASSQTTLEQPYGYTF. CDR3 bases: TGCGCCAGCAGCCAGACTACCCTGGAACAGCCCTATGGCTACACCTTC.

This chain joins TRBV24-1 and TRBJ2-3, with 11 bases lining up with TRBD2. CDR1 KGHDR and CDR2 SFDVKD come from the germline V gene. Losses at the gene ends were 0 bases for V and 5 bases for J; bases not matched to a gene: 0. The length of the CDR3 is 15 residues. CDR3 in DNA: TGTGCCACCAGTGATTTGGGGACTAGCGGAGATACGCAGTATTTT. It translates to CATSDLGTSGDTQYF.